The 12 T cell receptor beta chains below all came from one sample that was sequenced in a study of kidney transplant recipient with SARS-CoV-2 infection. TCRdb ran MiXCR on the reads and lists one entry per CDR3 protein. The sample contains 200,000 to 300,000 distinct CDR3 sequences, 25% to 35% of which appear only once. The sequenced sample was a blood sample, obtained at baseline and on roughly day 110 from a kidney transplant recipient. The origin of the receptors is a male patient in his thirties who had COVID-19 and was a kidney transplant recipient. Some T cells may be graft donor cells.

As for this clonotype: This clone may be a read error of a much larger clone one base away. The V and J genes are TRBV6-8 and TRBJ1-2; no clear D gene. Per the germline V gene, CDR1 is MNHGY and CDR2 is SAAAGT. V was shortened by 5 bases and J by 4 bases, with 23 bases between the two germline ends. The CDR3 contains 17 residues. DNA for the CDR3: TGTGCCAGCAGTCGGAGCGCACGCCCTAGAAAGACCTATGGCTACACCTTC. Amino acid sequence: CASSRSARPRKTYGYTF.

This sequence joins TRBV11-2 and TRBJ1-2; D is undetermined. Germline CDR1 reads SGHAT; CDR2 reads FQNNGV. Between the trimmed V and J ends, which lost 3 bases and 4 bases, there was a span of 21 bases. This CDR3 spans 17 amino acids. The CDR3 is CASSLIRTSRKTYGYTF. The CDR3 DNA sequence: TGTGCCAGCAGCTTGATAAGAACAAGCAGAAAGACCTATGGCTACACCTTC.

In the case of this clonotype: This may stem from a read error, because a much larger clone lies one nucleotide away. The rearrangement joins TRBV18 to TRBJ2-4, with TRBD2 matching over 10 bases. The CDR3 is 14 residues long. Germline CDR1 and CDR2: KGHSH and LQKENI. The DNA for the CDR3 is TGTGCCAGCTCACGTCTAGCGGGAGTGTACGAGCAGTGCTTC. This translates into CASSRLAGVYEQCF. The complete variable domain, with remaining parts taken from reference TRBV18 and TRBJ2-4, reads NAGVMQNPRHLVRRRGQEARLRCSPMKGHSHVYWYRQLPEEGLKFMVYLQKENIIDESGMPKERFSAEFPKEGPSILRIQQVVRGDSAAYFCASSRLAGVYEQCFGAGTRLSVL.

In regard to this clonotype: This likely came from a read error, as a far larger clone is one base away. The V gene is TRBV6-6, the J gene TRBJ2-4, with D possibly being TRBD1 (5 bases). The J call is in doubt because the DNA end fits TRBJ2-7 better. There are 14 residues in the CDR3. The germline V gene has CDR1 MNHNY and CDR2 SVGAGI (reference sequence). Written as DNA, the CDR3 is TGTGCCGGCAGTTACTCGACAGTGCCCTACGAGCAGTACTTC. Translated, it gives CAGSYSTVPYEQYF.

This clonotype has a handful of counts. The CDR3 loop reads CASSCGRYHGKTYGYTF. The DNA of the CDR3 is TGTGCCAGCAGCTGCGGTAGATACCATGGAAAGACCTATGGCTACACCTTC. J is TRBJ1-2 and V is TRBV7-9; D is ambiguous. The CDR3 has 17 amino acids. Trimming removed 4 bases at V and 4 bases at J, with 22 bases between. The germline V gene has CDR1 SEHNR and CDR2 FQNEAQ (reference sequence). Variable domain in full (rest from reference TRBV7-9 and TRBJ1-2): DTGVSQNPRHKITKRGQNVTFRCDPISEHNRLYWYRQTLGQGPEFLTYFQNEAQLEKSRLLSDRFSAERPKGSFSTLEIQRTEQGDSAMYLCASSCGRYHGKTYGYTFGSGTRLTVV.

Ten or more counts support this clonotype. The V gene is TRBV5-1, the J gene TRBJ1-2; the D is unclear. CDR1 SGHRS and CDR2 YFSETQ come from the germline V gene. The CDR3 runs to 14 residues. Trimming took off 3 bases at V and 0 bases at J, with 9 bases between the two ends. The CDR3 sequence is CASSSQSANYGYTF. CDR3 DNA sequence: TGCGCCAGCAGCTCTCAGTCGGCTAACTATGGCTACACCTTC. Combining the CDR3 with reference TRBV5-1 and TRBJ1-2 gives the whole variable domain KAGVTQTPRYLIKTRGQQVTLSCSPISGHRSVSWYQQTPGQGLQFLFEYFSETQRNKGNFPGRFSGRQFSNSRSEMNVSTLELGDSALYLCASSSQSANYGYTFGSGTRLTVV.

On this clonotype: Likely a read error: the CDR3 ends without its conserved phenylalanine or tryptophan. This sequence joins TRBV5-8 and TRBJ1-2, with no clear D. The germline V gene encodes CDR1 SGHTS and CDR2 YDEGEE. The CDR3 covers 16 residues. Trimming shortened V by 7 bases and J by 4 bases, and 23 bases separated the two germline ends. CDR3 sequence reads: CASLFAHPRKTYGYTL. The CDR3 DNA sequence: TGTGCCAGCCTTTTTGCTCATCCACGAAAGACCTATGGCTACACCCTC.

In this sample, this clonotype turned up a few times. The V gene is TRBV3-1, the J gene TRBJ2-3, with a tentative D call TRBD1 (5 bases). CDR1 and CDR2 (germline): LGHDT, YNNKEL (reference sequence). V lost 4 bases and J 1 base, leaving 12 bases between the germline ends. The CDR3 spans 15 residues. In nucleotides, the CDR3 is TGTGCCAGCAGCCGCTATCAGGGCGGCACAGATACGCAGTATTTT. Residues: CASSRYQGGTDTQYF.

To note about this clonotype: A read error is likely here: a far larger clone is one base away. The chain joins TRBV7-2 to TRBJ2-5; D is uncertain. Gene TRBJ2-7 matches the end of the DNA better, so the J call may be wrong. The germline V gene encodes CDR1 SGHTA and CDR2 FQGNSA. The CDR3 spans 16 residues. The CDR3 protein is CASSLAFPPSSYEQYF. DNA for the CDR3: TGTGCCAGCAGCTTAGCGTTTCCCCCTAGCTCCTACGAGCAGTACTTC.

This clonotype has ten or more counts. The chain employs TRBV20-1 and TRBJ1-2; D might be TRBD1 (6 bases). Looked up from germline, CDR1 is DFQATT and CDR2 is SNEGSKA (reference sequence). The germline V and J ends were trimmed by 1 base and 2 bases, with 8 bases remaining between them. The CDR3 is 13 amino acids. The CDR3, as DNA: TGCAGTGCTAGAGTTACAGGGAACTATGGCTACACCTTC. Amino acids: CSARVTGNYGYTF.

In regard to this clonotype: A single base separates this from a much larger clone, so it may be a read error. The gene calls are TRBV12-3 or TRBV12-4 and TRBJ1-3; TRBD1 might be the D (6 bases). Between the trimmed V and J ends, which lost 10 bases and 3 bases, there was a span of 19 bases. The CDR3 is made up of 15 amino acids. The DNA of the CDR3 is TGTGCCACTACTAAAGGACAGTCCCTTGGAAACACCATATATTTT. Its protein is CATTKGQSLGNTIYF.

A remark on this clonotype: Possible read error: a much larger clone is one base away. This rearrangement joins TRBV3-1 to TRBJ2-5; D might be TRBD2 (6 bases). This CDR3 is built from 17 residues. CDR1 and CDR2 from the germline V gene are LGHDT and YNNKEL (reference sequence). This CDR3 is CTSSGPVPISFSETQYF. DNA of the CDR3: TGTACCAGCAGCGGGCCTGTTCCCATTTCTTTCTCTGAGACCCAGTACTTC.